This T cell receptor beta chain was recovered during a study of human T cells and chemical hapten exposure. About the research overall: Sensitization used 2% DPC on approximately 2 cm by approximately 2 cm upper inner arm skin.

The CDR3 spans 14 residues. The V end was cut by 1 base, the J end by 3 bases, with 10 bases between. Germline CDR1 reads DFQATT; CDR2 reads SNEGSKA (reference sequence). How the authors handled the data: Samples held a median of around 92,000 TCRs, range about 20,000–690,600. One entry per CDR3 protein, called by TCRdb with MiXCR from the RACE reads. These V and J calls originate from TCRdb's pipeline instead of the authors' own analysis. The table records approximately 95,000 distinct CDR3 sequences, 9.5% to 12% of them present only once. Study results and caveats: There was alopecia in the donors, so their immune response may differ from that of healthy people.

This clonotype appeared a few times. Its antigen is unidentified. Time point meaning: patch test 2, 6 weeks after DPC sensitization. Treatment meaning: therapeutic diphenylcyclopropenone sensitization with weekly scalp DPC. People who gave samples had alopecia, were 18 to 70 years old, and were suitable for DPC. This chain links TRBV20-1 with TRBJ1-5; possible D gene TRBD1, 6 bases. The clonotype was recovered from a woman aged 40 to 55 with alopecia areata. Some clones in this sample may be carry-over from other donors' samples. The material was whole blood, obtained in connection with sensitization to the hapten diphenylcyclopropenone (DPC). CDR3 coding DNA: TGCAGTGCTAGAGTTAGGGGGGTCAATCAGCCCCAGCATTTT. Its protein product is CSARVRGVNQPQHF.